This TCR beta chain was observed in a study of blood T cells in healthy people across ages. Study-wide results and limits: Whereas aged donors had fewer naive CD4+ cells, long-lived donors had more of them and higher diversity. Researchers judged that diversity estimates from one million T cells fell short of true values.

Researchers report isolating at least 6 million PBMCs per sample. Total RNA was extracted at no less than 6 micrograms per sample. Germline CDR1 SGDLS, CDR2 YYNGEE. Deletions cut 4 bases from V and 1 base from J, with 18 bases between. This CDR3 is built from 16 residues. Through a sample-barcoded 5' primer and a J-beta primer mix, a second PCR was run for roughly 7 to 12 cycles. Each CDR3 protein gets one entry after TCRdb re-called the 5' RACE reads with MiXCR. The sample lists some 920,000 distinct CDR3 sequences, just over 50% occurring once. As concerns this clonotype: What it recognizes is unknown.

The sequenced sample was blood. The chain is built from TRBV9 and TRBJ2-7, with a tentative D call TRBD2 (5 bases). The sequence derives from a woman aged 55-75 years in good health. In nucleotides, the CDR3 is TGTGCCAGCAGCTTCACCCCAACGAGCGGATCCTACGAGCAGTACTTC. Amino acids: CASSFTPTSGSYEQYF.